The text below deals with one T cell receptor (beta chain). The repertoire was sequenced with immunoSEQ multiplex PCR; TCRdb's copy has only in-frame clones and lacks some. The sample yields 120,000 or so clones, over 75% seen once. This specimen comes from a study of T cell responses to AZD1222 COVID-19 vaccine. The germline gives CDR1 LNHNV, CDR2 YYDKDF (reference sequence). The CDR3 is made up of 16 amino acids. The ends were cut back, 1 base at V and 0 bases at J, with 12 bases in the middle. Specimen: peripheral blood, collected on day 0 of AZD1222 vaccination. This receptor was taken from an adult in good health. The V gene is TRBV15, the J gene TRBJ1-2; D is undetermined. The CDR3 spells CATSRGGAQANYGYTF. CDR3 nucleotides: TGTGCCACCAGCAGAGGTGGAGCCCAAGCTAACTATGGCTACACCTTC.